The TCR beta chain under discussion was sequenced for a study of control samples from healthy donors and cancer patients. Profiled with immunoSEQ multiplex PCR; TCRdb holds only in-frame clones, not every one. This sample carries 200,000 or so clones, roughly nine tenths of them seen once, and the ten largest clones take about 1.7%. Between the trimmed V and J ends, which lost 1 base and 6 bases, there was a span of 7 bases. The CDR3 loop spans 14 amino acids. The germline V gene encodes CDR1 SEHNR and CDR2 FQNEAQ (reference sequence). This TCR came from a man aged 25-45 years in good health. The sequencing input was blood. V and J are TRBV7-9 and TRBJ1-6; D call uncertain. The CDR3 nucleotides read TGTGCCAGCAGCTTAGTCAAGGGTAATTCACCCCTCCACTTT. Protein product: CASSLVKGNSPLHF.